This record looks at one T cell receptor (beta chain) sequence and its context. Its antigen is unknown. No much larger clonotype is one base removed from it; base qualities were not supplied. This entry belongs to a study of T cells after yellow fever vaccination (dated by TCRdb to about 2019). For the wider study: Libraries from fractions with low cell numbers were prepared with the SMART-Seq v4 Ultra Low Input RNA kit. Two healthy male donors, one aged 18 to 29 and one aged 30 to 40 years, made up the cohort. Blood was drawn at multiple timepoints before and after primary and secondary immunization, with bulk PBMC replicates and cell subsets isolated. Bulk TCR alpha and beta repertoires were sequenced longitudinally to track T-cell clones before and after primary and booster YFV17D yellow fever vaccination.

Study-wide findings and limitations: After the booster, most of the clones that had expanded following primary vaccination were detected again (about 95% of CD4 and roughly 90% of CD8), which suggests that memory was broadly maintained. Compared with the primary T-cell response, the secondary T-cell response was faster but weaker, reaching its peak on day 5 rather than on day 15. A small fraction of clonotypes showed up in both the CD4 and CD8 compartments, probably as a result of convergent recombination. Computational filtering was needed because FACS-sorted repertoires could contain abundant contaminating clonotypes from the bulk population. Because the study included only a couple of donors, the extent to which the findings can be generalized is limited.

According to the study, the label for this sample's treatment or condition signals: live attenuated yellow fever vaccine strain. At each blood-draw timepoint, two biological replicates of bulk PBMCs were collected. PBMCs were isolated from peripheral blood using a standard Ficoll-Paque protocol. RNA was extracted with TriZol from bulk PBMCs, CD4 and CD8 fractions, and dextramer-positive and dextramer-negative fractions. The CDR3 contains 15 residues, cysteine and phenylalanine counted. Just CDR3 DNA is preserved here, 45 bases in frame from base 1. Unmatched junction bases come to 6, with V trimmed by 3 bases and J by 8 bases. From a lookup of the germline V gene, CDR1 and CDR2 are MGHRA and YSYEKL. TCRdb records Illumina NovaSeq 6000 as the sequencer. TCR cDNA was synthesized by 5'RACE template switching, through which a universal primer site and unique molecular identifiers were introduced. Priming of cDNA synthesis was performed from both the TCR alpha and TCR beta constant segments. Library amplification used two PCR steps, and the second PCR step added sample barcodes and sequencing adapters. Sequencing of libraries was done on Illumina HiSeq 2500 (2x100 bp) or NovaSeq (2x150 bp). On the study's bioinformatics: MIGEC handled demultiplexing of reads and collapsing into UMI consensus sequences, while MiXCR performed V(D)J alignment. Clonotypes responding to the vaccine were identified with edgeR on replicate PBMC samples, with the criteria of FDR below 0.01 and a log2 fold change above 5 up to day 15. Bulk clonotypes were assigned CD4 or CD8 identity according to which sequenced CD4 or CD8 repertoire held them at higher abundance. TCRdb passed the public sequencing reads through fastp at Q25 and MiXCR, retaining productive beta sequences. All rows with the same CDR3 protein become a single entry with the most common DNA and genes. These V and J calls derive from TCRdb rather than the authors' analysis. The sample includes around 310,000 distinct CDR3 sequences, with approximately 4.3% observed a single time. The ten largest clones add up to less than 20% of the sample.

The sequence was obtained from a man aged 18 to 29 who received the YFV17D yellow fever vaccine. Here the chain combines TRBV4-1 and TRBJ2-1; TRBD2 lines up with 11 middle nucleotides. The sequences come from PBMCs, collected 15 days after the yellow fever booster vaccination. The bases read TGCGCCAGCAGCCAGGAGACTAGCGGGGACTATGAGCAGTTCTTC. It codes for CASSQETSGDYEQFF.